This T cell receptor (beta chain) was documented in a study of blood T cell repertoires in COVID-19. Overall study context: Specimens from acute and convalescent COVID-19 originated in the United States, Italy and Spain. From T cells, B-cell-depleted T cells, or PBMCs came the material, which was cDNA or gDNA.

The junction had 5 bases not matched to a gene; V was cut back by 6 bases and J by 3 bases. Germline V gives CDR1 MNHEY, CDR2 SVGAGI. The CDR3 is made up of 14 amino acids. Original analysis: From reference gene primer amplification, estimates of nucleated cell counts were derived. Some clones are missing from TCRdb's copy, which holds only in-frame ones; the method was immunoSEQ multiplex PCR. The DNA gave D and trimming, while V, J and clone size come from that table. Here the sample spans 260,000 or so clones, about 87% being singletons. The source material was peripheral blood. This sequence originates from a human donor in a cohort sampled during active COVID-19. This chain connects TRBV6-5 to TRBJ1-5; 7 nucleotides agree with TRBD1. The CDR3 region has the DNA TGTGCCAGCAGATCAGACAGGGTCAATCAGCCCCAGCATTTT. Its translation is CASRSDRVNQPQHF.